The T cell receptor (beta chain) under discussion was sequenced for a study of T-cell memory formation after mild COVID-19 (dated by TCRdb to the early 2020s). Some background on the complete study: TCR sequence clusters from the two donors were largely donor specific. Longitudinal TCRalpha and TCRbeta repertoire sequencing tracked T-cell clones expanding and contracting after mild COVID-19 in two donors. The cohort comprised two young, previously healthy adult volunteers, one female and one male. The paper as a whole reports these results and caveats: Some responding clones were detected in pre-infection memory, which suggested that pre-existing cross-reactive memory T cells had joined the SARS-CoV-2 response. Contracting CD4+ clones were found mainly in CM and EM memory subsets, while CD8+ clones were enriched in EMRA. The study included only a couple of mild cases, and larger cohorts that include severe cases with pre-infection samples were judged to be necessary. Clones that contracted from day 15 to 85 showed balanced CD4/CD8 phenotypes, whereas a second wave of clones that expanded from day 15 to 37 leaned towards CD4+. SARS-CoV-2 specificity of the second-wave clones peaking on day 37 was not confirmed.

Ficoll-Paque density gradient centrifugation was the method used to isolate PBMCs. This clonotype has more than one count but fewer than ten. Its antigen has not been determined. Per-base quality was not reported, and no clone a single base away is much larger than it. Data came from an Illumina NovaSeq 6000. TCRalpha and TCRbeta cDNA libraries were built by 5'RACE with constant-segment primers, adding sample barcodes and unique molecular identifiers. RNA was extracted from every sample with Trizol reagent. Amplification of the libraries took two PCR steps, and the second step added a second sample barcode plus Illumina TruSeq adapters. Libraries were sequenced on an Illumina NovaSeq with 2 x 150 bp paired-end reads. In the paper's pipeline: Reads were demultiplexed and collapsed into UMI-guided consensus sequences with migec v1.2.7. Using mixcr v2.1.11, UMI consensuses were aligned to TRA and TRB V and J templates and then assembled into clonotypes. Clonotypes were classified as expanded or contracted when called significant by both edgeR and NoisET, with noise models trained on biological replicates. For edgeR calls, the thresholds were a false discovery rate-adjusted p below 0.01 and a log2 fold-change of 1. As an exploratory analysis of dynamics, max-normalized trajectories of the 1000 most abundant clonotypes were examined with PCA combined with hierarchical clustering. Each responding clone was given a CD4 or CD8 phenotype based on the CD4+ and CD8+ repertoires, which had been sequenced separately. TCRdb took the public reads, trimmed them with fastp at Q25, ran MiXCR for clone calling and kept in-frame beta chains. Entries are consolidated by CDR3 protein sequence, retaining the most common genes and DNA. Here the V and J calls rest on TCRdb's processing, not on the authors' analysis. This sample has about 180,000 distinct CDR3 sequences in its table, and less than 20% of those were observed once. The ten largest clonotypes hold approximately 4% of the sample.

This TCR came from a man aged 18 to 35 who had mild COVID-19 (a few samples of this study predate the infection). The sample titles of this study are shuffled in the database, so cell type and time point are left out; the donor was told from shared clones. Specimen: PBMCs or a T cell subset sorted from them (not recorded which).

For the CDR3, the sequence is CASSLDLTGVGYTF. The DNA sequence is given as TGTGCCAGCAGCTTAGACCTAACAGGGGTCGGCTACACCTTC. The receptor chain draws on TRBV11-2 and TRBJ1-2, and 7 bases in between align with TRBD1. According to the germline V gene, CDR1 reads SGHAT and CDR2 reads FQNNGV. Unmatched junction bases come to 6, with V trimmed by 0 bases and J by 8 bases. The CDR3 measures 14 amino acids from cysteine to phenylalanine. The kept DNA is CDR3 alone, 42 bases in frame from the first base.